The next 26 T cell receptor beta chains were all read from a single sample in a study of OX40 agonist ivuxolimab in advanced cancers. This table comes from immunoSEQ multiplex PCR, and its TCRdb copy is limited to in-frame clones, with some not included. The table lists around 80,000 clones, around nine tenths of them singletons. Specimen: CD4+ or CD8+ T cells sorted from blood, collected in a trial of the OX40 agonist ivuxolimab. The source of these receptors is an adult with an advanced solid tumor such as melanoma, head and neck, liver or kidney cancer.

The genes are TRBV5-6 and TRBJ1-1, with a weak D call TRBD1 (6 bases). Germline values: CDR1 SGHDT, CDR2 YYEEEE. V lost 0 bases, J lost 11 bases, and 14 bases lay in between. This CDR3 is 13 amino acids long. The CDR3 is CASSLAGAVDAFF. CDR3 sequence (DNA): TGTGCCAGCAGCTTGGCAGGGGCAGTCGACGCTTTCTTT.

The chain combines TRBV6-5 with TRBJ2-1; D is uncertain. This CDR3 is built from 12 residues. Trimming shortened V by 5 bases and J by 6 bases, and 8 bases separated the two germline ends. Per the germline V gene, CDR1 is MNHEY and CDR2 is SVGAGI. The CDR3 region has the DNA TGTGCCAGCAGTCTATGGGGCAATGAGCAGTTCTTC. It codes for CASSLWGNEQFF.

This clone was found a few times. V gene TRBV7-3 combines with J gene TRBJ2-5, with 10 bases matching TRBD1. The CDR3 length is 16 residues. J was trimmed by 5 bases and V by 5 bases; bases with no gene match: 11. From germline, CDR1 is SGHTA and CDR2 FQGTGA. The CDR3 spells CASSALPGQGSETQYF. DNA of the CDR3: TGTGCCAGCAGCGCCTTACCGGGACAGGGGTCGGAGACCCAGTACTTC.

This chain links TRBV7-6 with TRBJ1-3; D might be TRBD1 (5 bases). Trimming took off 2 bases at V and 0 bases at J, with 8 bases between the two ends. CDR1 is SGHVS, CDR2 FNYEAQ, per germline. This CDR3 comprises 15 residues. This CDR3 is CASSLSQDSGNTIYF. In DNA form, the CDR3 reads TGTGCCAGCAGCTTATCACAGGACTCTGGAAACACCATATATTTT.

This sequence joins TRBV30 and TRBJ1-6; D not resolved. V was pared by 1 base and J by 4 bases, with 5 bases between. This CDR3 region has 13 residues. Germline CDR1 and CDR2: GTSNPN and SVGIG (reference sequence). The CDR3: CAWSGRYNSPLHF. The CDR3 nucleotides read TGTGCCTGGAGTGGAAGATATAATTCACCCCTCCACTTT.

The chain has TRBV18 and TRBJ1-1, with 9 nucleotides matching TRBD1. Germline V lookup: CDR1 KGHSH, CDR2 LQKENI. The length of the CDR3 is 14 residues. V gave up 2 bases and J gave up 3 bases; unmatched junction bases: 1. CDR3 nucleotide sequence: TGTGCCAGCTCACCAAGGACAGGGGACACTGAAGCTTTCTTT. This codes for CASSPRTGDTEAFF. Complete variable domain (other parts from reference TRBV18 and TRBJ1-1): NAGVMQNPRHLVRRRGQEARLRCSPMKGHSHVYWYRQLPEEGLKFMVYLQKENIIDESGMPKERFSAEFPKEGPSILRIQQVVRGDSAAYFCASSPRTGDTEAFFGQGTRLTVV.

V gene TRBV28 combines with J gene TRBJ1-2; 8 bases match TRBD1. Germline V gives CDR1 MDHEN, CDR2 SYDVKM. J gave up 4 bases and V 5 bases, and 6 bases lay outside the gene matches. The CDR3 consists of 14 residues. The DNA for the CDR3 is TGTGCCAGCAGTCCGGGGACAGGAGTCTATGGCTACACCTTC. It is translated as CASSPGTGVYGYTF.

The chain recombines TRBV6-5 with TRBJ1-1; D might be TRBD1 (6 bases). This CDR3 comprises 11 residues. Between the trimmed V and J ends, which lost 6 bases and 4 bases, there was a span of 6 bases. Germline CDR1 reads MNHEY; CDR2 reads SVGAGI. The CDR3 coding sequence is TGTGCCAGCAGACAGGGCACTGAAGCTTTCTTT. It is translated as CASRQGTEAFF.

The V and J genes are TRBV5-6 and TRBJ2-5; D is unclear. Between the trimmed V and J ends, which lost 1 base and 2 bases, there was a span of 6 bases. The CDR3 spans 13 residues. Germline lookup yields CDR1 SGHDT and CDR2 YYEEEE. The CDR3, as DNA: TGTGCCAGCAGCTTGACCCAGCAAGAGACCCAGTACTTC. Its translation: CASSLTQQETQYF.

About this clone itself: The same CDR3 also results from other DNA sequences found in this sample. The J gene is TRBJ1-2, the V gene TRBV7-3; 8 positions agree with TRBD1. The CDR3 totals 14 residues. CDR1 and CDR2 (germline): SGHTA, FQGTGA. Germline trimming cut 2 bases from V and 2 bases from J; bases unmatched to any gene: 1. The CDR3 region is CASSLGTGNYGYTF. In DNA form, the CDR3 reads TGTGCCAGCAGCTTAGGGACAGGCAACTATGGCTACACCTTC.

The chain uses TRBV7-2 and TRBJ2-5; 13 nucleotides match TRBD2. J was trimmed by 4 bases and V by 5 bases; bases with no gene match: 13. This CDR3 has 18 residues. Per germline, CDR1 SGHTA and CDR2 FQGNSA. The CDR3 nucleotides are TGTGCCAGCAGCCATCCGGGACTAGCGGGGTTAAGGGGAGAGACCCAGTACTTC. This codes for CASSHPGLAGLRGETQYF.

The chain joins TRBV28 to TRBJ1-2; 9 bases match TRBD1. Germline CDR1 reads MDHEN; CDR2 reads SYDVKM. The CDR3 extends over 15 amino acids. V trimming: 4 bases; J trimming: 5 bases; junction bases outside the gene matches: 8. The CDR3 DNA follows: TGTGCCAGCAGTTCCCCTTATGGGACAGGGTATGGCTACACCTTC. Its protein product is CASSSPYGTGYGYTF.

This clone was picked up a small number of times. The sample holds other DNA sequences that translate to the same CDR3. This chain joins TRBV5-4 and TRBJ2-5; D remains unclear. With 2 bases removed from V and 2 bases from J, the gap between germline ends came to 4 bases. Germline V CDR1 and CDR2: SGHNT, YYREEE (reference sequence). This CDR3 region has 12 residues. CDR3 DNA sequence: TGTGCCAGCAGCTTAGATCAAGAGACCCAGTACTTC. Translation gives CASSLDQETQYF. The variable domain in full, with the rest retrieved from reference TRBV5-4 and TRBJ2-5, is ETGVTQSPTHLIKTRGQQVTLRCSSQSGHNTVSWYQQALGQGPQFIFQYYREEENGRGNFPPRFSGLQFPNYSSELNVNALELDDSALYLCASSLDQETQYFGPGTRLLVL.

The chain has TRBV5-1 and TRBJ1-2, with D hard to call. From germline, CDR1 is SGHRS and CDR2 YFSETQ. The CDR3 has 13 amino acids. V was clipped by 1 base and J by 4 bases, with 8 bases between them. The CDR3 loop reads CASSLTESYGYTF. CDR3 nucleotide sequence: TGCGCCAGCAGCTTGACGGAGTCCTATGGCTACACCTTC.

J is TRBJ2-7 and V is TRBV7-7, with 10 bases matching TRBD1. This CDR3 comprises 21 residues. The germline V gene has CDR1 SSHAT and CDR2 FNYEAQ (reference sequence). The V gene end was trimmed by 0 bases and the J gene end by 0 bases; junction bases not matched to a gene: 17. CDR3 nucleotide sequence: TGTGCCAGCAGCTTAGCGATATCCCGGGACAGGGGCCCTCTTAGCTCCTACGAGCAGTACGTC. It translates to CASSLAISRDRGPLSSYEQYV.

The chain employs TRBV5-1 and TRBJ2-2, with TRBD1 matching 7 bases. The CDR3 is made up of 16 amino acids. Germline V gene lookup returns CDR1 SGHRS and CDR2 YFSETQ. The V segment lost 1 base and the J segment 1 base; nucleotides outside the gene matches: 4. Here the CDR3 reads CASSLTGAGNTGELFF. The CDR3 region has the DNA TGCGCCAGCAGCTTGACAGGGGCCGGGAACACCGGGGAGCTGTTTTTT.

The rearrangement links TRBV2 to TRBJ2-5; 10 bases map to TRBD1. The CDR3 is 14 residues long. Losses at the gene ends were 10 bases for V and 5 bases for J; bases not matched to a gene: 10. Germline values: CDR1 SNHLY, CDR2 FYNNEI. The CDR3 loop is CATIPTGGRETQYF. The CDR3 DNA is TGTGCCACCATCCCGACAGGGGGCAGGGAGACCCAGTACTTC.

The chain combines TRBV28 with TRBJ2-3; no clear D. V lost 7 bases and J lost 0, with 8 bases in between. The CDR3 is 13 amino acids. Germline V gives CDR1 MDHEN, CDR2 SYDVKM. CDR3 bases: TGTGCCAGCATTCCCGGTAGCACAGATACGCAGTATTTT. This codes for CASIPGSTDTQYF.

This rearrangement joins TRBV28 to TRBJ2-2; tentatively, D is TRBD1 or TRBD2 (5 bases each). This CDR3 is 15 amino acids long. Germline V gives CDR1 MDHEN, CDR2 SYDVKM. Trimming took off 2 bases at V and 4 bases at J, with 11 bases between the two ends. CDR3 region: CASSLRDRPTGELFF. In DNA, the CDR3 is TGTGCCAGCAGTTTAAGGGACCGACCCACCGGGGAGCTGTTTTTT.

The chain couples TRBV10-2 to TRBJ2-3; 9 positions match TRBD1. The CDR3 consists of 15 residues. V lost 0 bases and J lost 3; bases outside the gene matches: 1. Looked up from germline, CDR1 is WSHSY and CDR2 is SAAADI. Written as DNA, the CDR3 is TGCGCCAGCAGTGAGTCGGGGACAGGGACAGATACGCAGTATTTT. It is translated as CASSESGTGTDTQYF.

The chain carries TRBV2 and TRBJ2-1, with 11 bases lining up with TRBD1. The V gene's germline CDR1 is SNHLY and CDR2 FYNNEI. This CDR3 region has 16 residues. V lost 5 bases to trimming and J lost 6 bases; unmatched junction nucleotides: 9. CDR3 nucleotide sequence: TGTGCCAGCAGTCTTAGGACAGGGGGCGAGGGCAATGAGCAGTTCTTC. Translated, it gives CASSLRTGGEGNEQFF.

V is TRBV2 and J is TRBJ2-2, with TRBD2 as a possible D gene (5 bases). The CDR3 is 15 residues long. V lost 1 base and J lost 5, with 11 bases in between. The germline gives CDR1 SNHLY, CDR2 FYNNEI. CDR3 in amino acids: CASSEGARGTGELFF. The CDR3 DNA follows: TGTGCCAGCAGTGAAGGGGCCCGGGGTACCGGGGAGCTGTTTTTT.

This clone occurred a few times. CDR3 DNA: TGCGCCAGCAGCTTGGGCTGGCGGGGGTACCAAGAGACCCAGTACTTC. Translating gives CASSLGWRGYQETQYF. The chain combines TRBV5-1 with TRBJ2-5; 7 bases map to TRBD2. CDR3 length equals 16 residues. Per the germline V gene, CDR1 is SGHRS and CDR2 is YFSETQ. Trimming took 0 bases from V and 0 from J; bases not matched to a gene: 5.

This clone was detected once. The genes are TRBV25-1 and TRBJ2-2, with 7 bases lining up with TRBD1. CDR1 and CDR2 (germline): MGHDK, SYGVNS. CDR3 length: 13 residues. Trimming cost V 7 bases and J 4 bases; bases outside gene matches: 3. The CDR3 sequence: CASKGAGTGELFF. CDR3 nucleotide sequence: TGTGCCAGCAAGGGGGCGGGCACCGGGGAGCTGTTTTTT.

This chain joins TRBV23-1 and TRBJ1-5; tentatively, D is TRBD1 (5 bases). TRBV23-1 is an ORF; its function is uncertain. Trimming left V 0 bases short and J 6 bases short, with 21 bases between. The CDR3 length is 18 residues. The CDR3 reads CASSQSGGGYRGFQPQHF. The CDR3 nucleotides are TGCGCCAGCAGTCAATCGGGCGGGGGTTACCGGGGGTTTCAGCCCCAGCATTTT.

The chain links TRBV5-6 to TRBJ2-7, with 8 bases matching TRBD1. The length of the CDR3 is 15 residues. Germline assignment: CDR1 SGHDT and CDR2 YYEEEE. The trim removed 5 bases at V and 2 bases at J, leaving 9 bases unmatched. This CDR3 reads CASSYGQGRTYEQYV. The CDR3 nucleotides read TGTGCCAGCAGTTACGGACAGGGAAGGACCTACGAGCAGTACGTC.